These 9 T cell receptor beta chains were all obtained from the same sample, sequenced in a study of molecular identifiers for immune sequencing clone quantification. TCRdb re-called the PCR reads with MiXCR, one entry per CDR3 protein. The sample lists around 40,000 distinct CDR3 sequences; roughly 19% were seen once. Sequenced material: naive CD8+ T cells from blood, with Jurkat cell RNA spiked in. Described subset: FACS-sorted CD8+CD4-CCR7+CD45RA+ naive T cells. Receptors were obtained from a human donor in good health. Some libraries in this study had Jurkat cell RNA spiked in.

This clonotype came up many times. CDR3 nucleotides: TGTGCCAGCAGAGACAGGGTTAATGAGCAGTTCTTC. This gives the protein CASRDRVNEQFF. The rearrangement joins TRBV12-3 or TRBV12-4 to TRBJ2-1, with 7 bases that match TRBD1. The CDR3 totals 12 residues. With V trimmed by 6 bases and J by 7 bases, 3 bases remained unmatched.

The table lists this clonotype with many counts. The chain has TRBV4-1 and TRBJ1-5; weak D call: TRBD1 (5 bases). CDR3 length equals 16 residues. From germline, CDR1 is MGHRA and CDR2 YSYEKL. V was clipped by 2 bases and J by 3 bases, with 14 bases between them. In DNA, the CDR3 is TGCGCCAGCAGCCAACCCCGGCGGGGGAACAATCAGCCCCAGCATTTT. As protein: CASSQPRRGNNQPQHF.

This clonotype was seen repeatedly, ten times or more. CDR3 region: CASRPLDLGSEQYF. The DNA of the CDR3 is TGTGCCAGCAGGCCCCTAGACCTGGGGAGCGAGCAGTACTTC. V usage is TRBV28 and J usage is TRBJ2-7; tentative D call: TRBD2 (5 bases). Trimming pared 6 bases from V and 6 bases from J, leaving 18 bases between. The CDR3 has 14 amino acids. The germline V gene has CDR1 MDHEN and CDR2 SYDVKM.

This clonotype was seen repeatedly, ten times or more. The CDR3 coding sequence is TGTGCCAGCAGTTACATTACACCAAGCACAGATACGCAGTATTTT. Amino acid sequence: CASSYITPSTDTQYF. This chain links TRBV6-6 with TRBJ2-3, with D unresolved. This CDR3 spans 15 amino acids. V was trimmed by 2 bases and J by 0 bases, leaving 9 bases between them. CDR1 and CDR2 (germline): MNHNY, SVGAGI (reference sequence).

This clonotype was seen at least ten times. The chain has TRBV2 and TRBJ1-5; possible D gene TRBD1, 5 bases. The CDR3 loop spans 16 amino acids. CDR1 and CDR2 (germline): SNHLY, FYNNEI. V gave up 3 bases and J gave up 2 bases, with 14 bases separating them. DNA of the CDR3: TGTGCCAGCAGTGACTCTGGAAGGGGAGGCAATCAGCCCCAGCATTTT. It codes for CASSDSGRGGNQPQHF.

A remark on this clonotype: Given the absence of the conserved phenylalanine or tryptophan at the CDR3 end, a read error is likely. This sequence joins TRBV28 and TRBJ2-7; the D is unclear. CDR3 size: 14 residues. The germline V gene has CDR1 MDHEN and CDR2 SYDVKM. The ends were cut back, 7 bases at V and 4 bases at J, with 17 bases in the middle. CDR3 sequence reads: CASIPLKMPYEQYL. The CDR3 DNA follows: TGTGCCAGCATCCCCTTGAAGATGCCTTACGAGCAGTACCTC.

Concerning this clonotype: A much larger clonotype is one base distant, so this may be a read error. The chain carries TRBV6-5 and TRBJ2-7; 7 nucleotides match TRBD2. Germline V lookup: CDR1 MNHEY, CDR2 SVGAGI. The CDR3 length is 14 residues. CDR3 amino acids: CASSYSGGGYEQHF. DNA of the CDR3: TGTGCCAGCAGTTACTCTGGGGGGGGATACGAGCAGCACTTC.

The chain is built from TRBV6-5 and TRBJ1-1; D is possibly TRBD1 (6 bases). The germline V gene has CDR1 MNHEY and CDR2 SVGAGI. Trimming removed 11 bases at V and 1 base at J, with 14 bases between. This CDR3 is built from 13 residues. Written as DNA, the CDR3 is TGTGCCCGGGGGACACCGAAGAACACTGAAGCTTTCTTT. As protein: CARGTPKNTEAFF.

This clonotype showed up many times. Written as DNA, the CDR3 is TGTGCCAGCAGTGAAGCTGTATACCGCACAGATACGCAGTATTTT. The encoded protein is CASSEAVYRTDTQYF. The gene calls are TRBV2 and TRBJ2-3; the D is unclear. The CDR3 sequence is 15 residues long. Trimming cost V 0 bases and J 1 base, with 8 bases left between them. Germline-derived CDR1 and CDR2 are SNHLY and FYNNEI.